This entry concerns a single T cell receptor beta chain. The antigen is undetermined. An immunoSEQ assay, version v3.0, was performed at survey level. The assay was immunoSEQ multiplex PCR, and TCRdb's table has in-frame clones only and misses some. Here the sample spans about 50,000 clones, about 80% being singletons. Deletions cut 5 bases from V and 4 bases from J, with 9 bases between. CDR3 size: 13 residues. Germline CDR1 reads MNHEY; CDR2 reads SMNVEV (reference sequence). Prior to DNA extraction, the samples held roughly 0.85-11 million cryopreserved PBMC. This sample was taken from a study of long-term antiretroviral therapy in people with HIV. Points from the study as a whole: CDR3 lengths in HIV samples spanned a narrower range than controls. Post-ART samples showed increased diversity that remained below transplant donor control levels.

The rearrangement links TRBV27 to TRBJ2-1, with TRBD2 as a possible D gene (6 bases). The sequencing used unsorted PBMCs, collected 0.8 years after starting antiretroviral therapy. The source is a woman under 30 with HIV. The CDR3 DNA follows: TGTGCCAGCAGTAGCGGGTTTTACAATGAGCAGTTCTTC. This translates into CASSSGFYNEQFF.